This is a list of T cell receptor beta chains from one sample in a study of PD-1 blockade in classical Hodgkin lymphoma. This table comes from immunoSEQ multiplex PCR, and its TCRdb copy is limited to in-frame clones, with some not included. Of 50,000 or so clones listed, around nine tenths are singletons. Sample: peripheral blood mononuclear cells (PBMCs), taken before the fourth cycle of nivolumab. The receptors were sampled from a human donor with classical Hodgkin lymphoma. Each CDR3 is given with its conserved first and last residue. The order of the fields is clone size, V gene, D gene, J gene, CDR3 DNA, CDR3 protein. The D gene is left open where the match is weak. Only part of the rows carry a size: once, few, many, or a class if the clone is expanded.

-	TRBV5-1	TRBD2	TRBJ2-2	TGCGCCAGCAAGCGGGACCCGAACACCGGGGAGCTGTTTTTT	CASKRDPNTGELFF
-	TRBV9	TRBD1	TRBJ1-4	TGTGCCAGCAGCGGGAGTCCCGGGACAGGGTCGTGGGAAAAACTGTTTTTT	CASSGSPGTGSWEKLFF
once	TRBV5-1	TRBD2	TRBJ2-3	TGCGCCAGCAGCTTGCAGGCTAGCGGGAGAACAGATACGCAGTATTTT	CASSLQASGRTDTQYF
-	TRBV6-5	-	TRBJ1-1	TGTGCCAGCAGTTACCGGGGGGTGAACACTGAAGCTTTCTTT	CASSYRGVNTEAFF
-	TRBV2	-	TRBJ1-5	TGTGCCAGCAGCCCCAGGGAACAGCCCCAGCATTTT	CASSPREQPQHF
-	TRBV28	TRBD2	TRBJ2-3	TGTGCCAGCAGGTTACTAGCGGGGGAGACAGATACGCAGTATTTT	CASRLLAGETDTQYF
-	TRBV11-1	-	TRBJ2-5	TGTGCCAGCAGCTCCCGAGGGGGACTGGGGGAAGAGACCCAGTACTTC	CASSSRGGLGEETQYF
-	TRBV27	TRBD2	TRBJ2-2	TGTGCCAGCAGTTTCCGGACTAGCACCGGGGAGCTGTTTTTT	CASSFRTSTGELFF
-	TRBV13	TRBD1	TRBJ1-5	TGTGCCAGCAGCATACAGGGGGCAGGGCAGCCCCAGCATTTT	CASSIQGAGQPQHF
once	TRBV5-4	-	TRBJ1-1	TGTGCCAGCAGCCGAGGGGGGGGCACTGAAGCTTTCTTT	CASSRGGGTEAFF
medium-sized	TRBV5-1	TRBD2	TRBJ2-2	TGCGCCAGCAGCCCTCGGACTAGCGGGGCCGGGGAGCTGTTTTTT	CASSPRTSGAGELFF
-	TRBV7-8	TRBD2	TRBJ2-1	TGTGCCAGCAGCCTCCGCAAGCGGGGGGAGAATGAGCAGCTCTTC	CASSLRKRGENEQLF
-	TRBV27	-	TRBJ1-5	TGTGCCAGCAGTTTATTCGGAGCGGGCAATCAGCCCCAGCATTTT	CASSLFGAGNQPQHF
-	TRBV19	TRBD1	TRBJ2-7	TGTGCCAGTAGTATGGACAGGGGGAACTCCTACGAGCAGTACTTC	CASSMDRGNSYEQYF
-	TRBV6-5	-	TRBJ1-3	TGTGCCAGCAGTTCGCGGGCTACCCTTGCGGGAAACACCATATATTTT	CASSSRATLAGNTIYF
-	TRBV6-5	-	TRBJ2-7	TGTGCCAGCAGTTACACCGATCTAGGTGTAGGCGAGCAGTACTTC	CASSYTDLGVGEQYF
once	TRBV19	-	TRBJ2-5	TGTGCCAGTAGTATAGGAGCAGGGGCAGGCGAGATCCAGTACTTC	CASSIGAGAGEIQYF
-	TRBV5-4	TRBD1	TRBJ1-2	TGTGCCAGCAGCCGGGACAGGGGAGGCTATGGCTACACCTTC	CASSRDRGGYGYTF
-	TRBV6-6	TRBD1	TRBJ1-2	TGTGCCAGCAGCGGGGGACAGGGCTATGGCTACACCTTC	CASSGGQGYGYTF
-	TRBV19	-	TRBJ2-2	TGTGCCAGTTCTTTGGGGTTGAACACCGGGGAGCTGTTTTTT	CASSLGLNTGELFF
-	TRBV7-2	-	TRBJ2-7	TGTGCCAGCAGCTTAGGCGGGGTTACCTACGAGCAGTACTTC	CASSLGGVTYEQYF
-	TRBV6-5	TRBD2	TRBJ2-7	TGTGCCAGCAGTTGGACTAGCGGGACCTACGAGCAGTACTTC	CASSWTSGTYEQYF
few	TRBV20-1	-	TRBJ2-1	TGCAGTGCACTGTACAATGAGCAGTTCTTC	CSALYNEQFF
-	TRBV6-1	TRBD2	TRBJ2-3	TGTGCCAGCAAGAAGCGGGAGACAGATACGCAGTATTTT	CASKKRETDTQYF
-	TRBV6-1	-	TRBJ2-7	TGTGCCAGCAGTGGGCAGTTTACCTCCTACGAGCAGTACTTC	CASSGQFTSYEQYF
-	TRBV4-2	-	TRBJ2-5	TGTGCCAGCAGCCAAGAGACGGGTGTGGGGGGGACCCAGTACTTC	CASSQETGVGGTQYF
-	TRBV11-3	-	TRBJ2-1	TGTGCCAGCAGCTGGGATAACTCCTACAATGAGCAGTTCTTC	CASSWDNSYNEQFF